This TCR beta chain was identified in a study of cytotoxic CD8 clonotypes in ibrutinib-treated CLL. The germline gives CDR1 SGHRS, CDR2 YFSETQ. V was pared by 2 bases and J by 3 bases, with 12 bases between. This CDR3 contains 14 residues. The data were produced by immunoSEQ multiplex PCR, yet TCRdb's version contains in-frame clones alone and is incomplete. Here the sample spans over 95,000 clones, roughly 57% being singletons. This clone was counted between two and nine times. The clonotype originates from a human donor with chronic lymphocytic leukemia. V and J are TRBV5-1 and TRBJ2-7; D gene unclear. Sequences were derived from PBMCs, sampled after 24 months of ibrutinib treatment. This CDR3 is CASSLGFENYEQYF. The CDR3 nucleotides read TGCGCCAGCAGCTTAGGGTTTGAAAACTACGAGCAGTACTTC.